Within the sample, the clone carrying this T cell receptor (beta chain) is medium-sized. These data originate in a study of spatial heterogeneity in lung cancer. Study in general: Within raw reads, each unique TCR and UMI combination appeared on average more than ten times.

J lost 0 bases, V lost 5 bases, and 5 bases had no gene match. The CDR3 contains 15 residues. Germline V gene data show CDR1 as MNHEY and CDR2 as SMNVEV (reference sequence). Time point noted: sample taken at primary tumor resection. Unsorted whole RNA from tumor, nontumor lung or frozen PBMC underwent sequencing. TCRdb re-called the 5' RACE reads with MiXCR, one entry per CDR3 protein. Seen here are several thousand distinct CDR3 sequences, 9.8% observed once, and the top ten hold 25% to 30%. The chain links TRBV27 to TRBJ1-1, with TRBD1 identical over 8 bases. The receptor was derived from a male donor with early-stage non-small cell lung cancer. The sequencing used normal lung tissue next to the tumor, collected at surgery. This CDR3 reads CASSRDRTMNTEAFF. The CDR3 DNA follows: TGTGCCAGCAGTCGGGACAGGACCATGAACACTGAAGCTTTCTTT.